This TCR beta chain was observed in a study of blood T cells in healthy people across ages. Trimming pared 1 base from V and 15 bases from J, leaving 16 bases between. Germline values: CDR1 SGHTA, CDR2 FQGNSA. CDR3 length: 13 residues. A second PCR of about 7 to 12 cycles used a sample-barcoded 5' primer and a J-beta primer mix. Every cDNA was tagged by a template-switch adaptor with 12 random nucleotides. At least 3 million CDR3-containing paired-end reads were obtained per sample. TCRdb reprocessed the 5' RACE reads with MiXCR, giving one entry per CDR3 protein. The data show about 770,000 distinct CDR3 sequences, roughly 44% seen once.

The sample comprised blood. The receptor's source is a man in his fifties or sixties in good health. This chain links TRBV7-2 with TRBJ2-1, with D perhaps matching TRBD1 or TRBD2 (5 bases each). The CDR3 reads CASSLDRWTGWFF. CDR3 in DNA: TGTGCCAGCAGCTTAGACAGGTGGACTGGGTGGTTCTTC.